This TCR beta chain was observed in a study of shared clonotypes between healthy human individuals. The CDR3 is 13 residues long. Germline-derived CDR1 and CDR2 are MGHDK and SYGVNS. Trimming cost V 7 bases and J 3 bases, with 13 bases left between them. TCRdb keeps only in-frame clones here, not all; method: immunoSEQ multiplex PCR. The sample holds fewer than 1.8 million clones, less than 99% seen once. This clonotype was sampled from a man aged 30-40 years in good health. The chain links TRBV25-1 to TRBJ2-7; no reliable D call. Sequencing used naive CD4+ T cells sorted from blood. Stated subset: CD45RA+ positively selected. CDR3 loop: CASTNHIGYEQYF. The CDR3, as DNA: TGTGCCAGCACGAACCACATAGGCTACGAGCAGTACTTC.